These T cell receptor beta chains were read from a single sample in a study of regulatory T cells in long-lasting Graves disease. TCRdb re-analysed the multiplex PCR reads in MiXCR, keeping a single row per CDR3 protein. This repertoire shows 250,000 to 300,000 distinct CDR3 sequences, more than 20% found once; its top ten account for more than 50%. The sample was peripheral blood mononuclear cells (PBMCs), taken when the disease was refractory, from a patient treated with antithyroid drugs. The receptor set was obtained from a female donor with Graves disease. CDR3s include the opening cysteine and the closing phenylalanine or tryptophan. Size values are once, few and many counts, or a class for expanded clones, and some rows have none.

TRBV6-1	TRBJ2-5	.	CASSRTSGGTGGETQYF
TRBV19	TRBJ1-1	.	CASRRMANTGAFF
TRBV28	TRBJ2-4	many	CASSWDRNIQYF
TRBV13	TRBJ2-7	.	CASSLGRASGRPYEQYF
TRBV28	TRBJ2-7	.	CASSGAASYEQYF
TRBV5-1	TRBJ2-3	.	CASSLPGPRDTDTQYF
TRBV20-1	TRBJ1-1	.	CSVQGDPNTEAFF
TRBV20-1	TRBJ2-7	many	CSAADRASYEQYF
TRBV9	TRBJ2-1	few	CASSVAFSYNEQFF
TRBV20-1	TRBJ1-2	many	CSASPNYGYTF
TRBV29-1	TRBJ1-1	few	CSAVGGSKNTEAFF
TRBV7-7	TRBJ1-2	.	CASPTGGLYGYTF
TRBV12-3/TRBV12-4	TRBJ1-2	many	CASSPGQTTYGYTF
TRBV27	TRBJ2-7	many	CASSLAGGSHEQYF